These 18 T cell receptor beta chains were all obtained from the same sample, sequenced in a study of cytomegalovirus exposure and HLA in healthy donors. PCR primers comprised 60 Vbeta and 13 Jbeta primers. Assay used: immunoSEQ multiplex PCR; TCRdb lists only in-frame clones, some missing. Among about 120,000 clones, less than 80% were seen once, and the ten largest hold 3% to 4.5%. Input material: PBMCs. The receptors were gathered from a man younger than 40 in good health and CMV-seronegative.

The J gene is TRBJ1-2, the V gene TRBV11-2, with D unclear. The CDR3 is 15 residues long. Germline V gives CDR1 SGHAT, CDR2 FQNNGV. Trimming shortened V by 3 bases and J by 4 bases, and 15 bases separated the two germline ends. The CDR3 coding sequence is TGTGCCAGCAGCTTGGAGGACGGCCACCTCTATGGCTACACCTTC. Amino acid sequence: CASSLEDGHLYGYTF.

This clone has only a few counts. The chain joins TRBV5-1 to TRBJ2-7; a weak D match, TRBD1 (6 bases). The CDR3 runs to 15 residues. CDR1 SGHRS and CDR2 YFSETQ come from the germline V gene. V lost 2 bases and J lost 2, with 14 bases in between. This chain's CDR3 is CASSLTTGTAYEQYF. The CDR3 region has the DNA TGCGCCAGCAGCTTAACCACAGGGACGGCCTACGAGCAGTACTTC.

In its sample, this clone was seen a few times. V usage is TRBV29-1 and J usage is TRBJ1-5; D may be TRBD1 (5 bases). V was pared by 4 bases and J by 0 bases, with 7 bases between. The CDR3 consists of 13 residues. CDR1 and CDR2 from the germline V gene are SQVTM and ANQGSEA. The CDR3 is CSVGGHSNQPQHF. CDR3 DNA: TGCAGCGTTGGGGGCCATAGCAATCAGCCCCAGCATTTT.

The rearrangement joins TRBV2 to TRBJ1-1; 11 bases map to TRBD1. Germline V gene lookup returns CDR1 SNHLY and CDR2 FYNNEI. Trimming cost V 3 bases and J 4 bases; bases outside gene matches: 4. The CDR3 spans 15 residues. CDR3 sequence: CASSDPGTGGTEAFF. The CDR3 DNA follows: TGTGCCAGCAGTGATCCCGGGACAGGGGGCACTGAAGCTTTCTTT.

The genes are TRBV11-2 and TRBJ1-2; D gene unclear. There are 16 residues in the CDR3. Germline CDR1 is SGHAT and CDR2 is FQNNGV. V lost 5 bases and J lost 2, with 18 bases in between. The CDR3 region has the DNA TGTGCCAGCAGCCTATTGGGAGGGAAAACCAACTATGGCTACACCTTC. This translates into CASSLLGGKTNYGYTF. Combining the CDR3 with reference TRBV11-2 and TRBJ1-2 gives the whole variable domain EAGVAQSPRYKIIEKRQSVAFWCNPISGHATLYWYQQILGQGPKLLIQFQNNGVVDDSQLPKDRFSAERLKGVDSTLKIQPAKLEDSAVYLCASSLLGGKTNYGYTFGSGTRLTVV.

This clone was detected a few times. The V gene is TRBV10-3, the J gene TRBJ1-1, with D possibly matching TRBD1 (6 bases). CDR3 size: 15 residues. V was pared by 3 bases and J by 11 bases, with 22 bases between. The germline CDR1 and CDR2 sequences are ENHRY and SYGVKD. This CDR3 reads CAISEPRQIERGAFF. Written as DNA, the CDR3 is TGTGCCATCAGTGAACCGCGGCAAATCGAAAGGGGGGCTTTCTTT.

This clone came up a few times. The chain carries TRBV4-3 and TRBJ1-1, with D hard to call. Deletions cut 1 base from V and 5 bases from J, with 20 bases between. The CDR3 loop spans 17 amino acids. Germline V CDR1 and CDR2: LGHNA, YSLEER. The CDR3 nucleotides are TGCGCCAGCAGCCAAGCCGCCGTGGGCCCCCTTGGGACTGAAGCTTTCTTT. This translates into CASSQAAVGPLGTEAFF.

This clone has only one observation. Sequence at one end of the junction differs from germline and may be a read error. This chain connects TRBV7-6 to TRBJ2-2; the D gene is possibly TRBD2 (6 bases). Germline CDR1 and CDR2: SGHVS and FNYEAQ. The CDR3 spans 15 residues. CDR3 nucleotides: TGTGCCAGCAGCTTAGATACAGAGTACACCGGGGGGCTGTTTTTT. This encodes CASSLDTEYTGGLFF. The entire variable domain, with the rest obtained from reference TRBV7-6 and TRBJ2-2, is as follows: GAGVSQSPRYKVTKRGQDVALRCDPISGHVSLYWYRQALGQGPEFLTYFNYEAQQDKSGLPNDRFSAERPEGSISTLTIQRTEQRDSAMYRCASSLDTEYTGGLFFGEGSRLTVL.

This chain links TRBV19 with TRBJ1-2; 9 bases agree with TRBD1. Germline V gives CDR1 LNHDA, CDR2 SQIVND (reference sequence). This CDR3 spans 14 amino acids. V gave up 6 bases and J gave up 4 bases; unmatched junction bases: 6. The CDR3 bases are TGTGCCAGTAGCCACAGGGGGCTAGTCTATGGCTACACCTTC. It codes for CASSHRGLVYGYTF.

CDR3 bases: TGTGCCAGCAGCCTGTTCCAGGGGAATCAGCCCCAGCATTTT. Its translation is CASSLFQGNQPQHF. V is TRBV7-2 and J is TRBJ1-5; a weak D match, TRBD1 (6 bases). Germline V CDR1 and CDR2: SGHTA, FQGNSA. This CDR3 is built from 14 residues. V lost 5 bases, J lost 4 bases, and 12 bases lay in between.

The chain couples TRBV28 to TRBJ2-6; D is perhaps TRBD2 (6 bases). CDR1 and CDR2 (germline): MDHEN, SYDVKM. The CDR3 totals 16 residues. The ends were cut back, 2 bases at V and 1 base at J, with 9 bases in the middle. The CDR3 bases are TGTGCCAGCAGTTTAAGGGGAGGATCTGGGGCCAACGTCCTGACTTTC. Protein product: CASSLRGGSGANVLTF.

This clone was detected once. The chain couples TRBV27 to TRBJ2-3; D uncertain. CDR3 size: 16 residues. Trimming pared 3 bases from V and 0 bases from J, leaving 13 bases between. Germline CDR1 is MNHEY and CDR2 is SMNVEV (reference sequence). In nucleotides, the CDR3 is TGTGCCAGCAGTTTCTCCCCGAGGCACAGCACAGATACGCAGTATTTT. Its protein is CASSFSPRHSTDTQYF.

J is TRBJ1-1 and V is TRBV13, with TRBD1 matching 8 bases. Germline V gene sequence: CDR1 PRHDT, CDR2 FYEKMQ (reference sequence). V shed 5 bases, J shed 1 base, and the junction held 6 bases outside the gene matches. This CDR3 has 15 amino acids. This CDR3 is CASSLQGARNTEAFF. CDR3 nucleotides: TGTGCCAGCAGCCTCCAGGGGGCGCGGAACACTGAAGCTTTCTTT.

This chain uses TRBV15 with TRBJ1-2; D not certain. This CDR3 region has 16 residues. Germline V CDR1 and CDR2: LNHNV, YYDKDF (reference sequence). The V and J ends lost 5 bases and 6 bases respectively, with 22 bases between them. This CDR3 is CATSEELESAVNGYTF. The CDR3 coding sequence is TGTGCCACCAGCGAGGAGTTGGAGTCGGCCGTAAATGGCTACACCTTC. Full variable domain (outside the CDR3, taken from reference TRBV15 and TRBJ1-2): DAMVIQNPRYQVTQFGKPVTLSCSQTLNHNVMYWYQQKSSQAPKLLFHYYDKDFNNEADTPDNFQSRRPNTSFCFLDIRSPGLGDTAMYLCATSEELESAVNGYTFGSGTRLTVV.

V usage is TRBV5-1 and J usage is TRBJ2-2; 7 bases agree with TRBD1. The CDR3 contains 15 residues. V trimming: 2 bases; J trimming: 2 bases; junction bases outside the gene matches: 3. CDR1 is SGHRS and CDR2 is YFSETQ in the germline V gene. The CDR3 DNA reads as TGCGCCAGCAGCTTAGGGACAGCCAACACCGGGGAGCTGTTTTTT. It encodes CASSLGTANTGELFF.

J is TRBJ2-1 and V is TRBV9; 9 nucleotides align to TRBD1. CDR1 SGDLS and CDR2 YYNGEE come from the germline V gene. V was pared by 4 bases and J by 2 bases, with 7 bases of the junction left unmatched. The CDR3 sequence is 16 residues long. The CDR3 reads CASSTWTGVAYNEQFF. Written as DNA, the CDR3 is TGTGCCAGCAGCACCTGGACAGGGGTGGCCTACAATGAGCAGTTCTTC. Full variable domain (missing parts from reference TRBV9 and TRBJ2-1): DSGVTQTPKHLITATGQRVTLRCSPRSGDLSVYWYQQSLDQGLQFLIQYYNGEERAKGNILERFSAQQFPDLHSELNLSSLELGDSALYFCASSTWTGVAYNEQFFGPGTRLTVL.

The genes are TRBV14 and TRBJ2-3; the match to TRBD2 covers 9 bases. V shed 2 bases and J 0 bases; nucleotides not matched to a gene: 18. The CDR3 consists of 21 residues. From germline, CDR1 is SGHDN and CDR2 FVKESK. CDR3 in amino acids: CASSQYPRERGVFTSTDTQYF. CDR3 bases: TGTGCCAGCAGCCAATACCCTCGGGAGCGGGGGGTATTCACTAGCACAGATACGCAGTATTTT. Filled out from reference TRBV14 and TRBJ2-3, the complete variable domain reads EAGVTQFPSHSVIEKGQTVTLRCDPISGHDNLYWYRRVMGKEIKFLLHFVKESKQDESGMPNNRFLAERTGGTYSTLKVQPAELEDSGVYFCASSQYPRERGVFTSTDTQYFGPGTRLTVL.

This chain uses TRBV19 with TRBJ2-2, with TRBD1 identical over 7 bases. The CDR3 is made up of 14 amino acids. J gave up 7 bases and V 4 bases, and 6 bases lay outside the gene matches. From germline, CDR1 is LNHDA and CDR2 SQIVND (reference sequence). The DNA for the CDR3 is TGTGCCAGTAGTAGGCGGACAGGCCGCGGGGAGCTGTTTTTT. It codes for CASSRRTGRGELFF.